Reported below is one T cell receptor beta chain. The data stem from a study of blood T cell repertoires in COVID-19. About the study: Material from acute and convalescent COVID-19 was sourced from the United States, Italy and Spain. PBMCs, B-cell-depleted T cells, or T cells were the source of the cDNA or gDNA that made up the material.

The ends were cut back, 5 bases at V and 4 bases at J, with 8 bases in the middle. This CDR3 has 13 residues. Germline CDR1 reads SGHAT; CDR2 reads FQNNGV. Profiling relied on immunoSEQ multiplex PCR, and the TCRdb table lists in-frame clones only, not all of them. Of under 350,000 clones in the sample, 85% to 90% were seen once. The chain uses TRBV11-2 and TRBJ1-4; no definite D call. The sequenced sample consisted of peripheral blood. The receptor was derived from a man aged 35-49 years with acute or convalescent COVID-19. Written as DNA, the CDR3 is TGTGCCAGCAGCCCCGGACTTAATGAAAAACTGTTTTTT. Translating gives CASSPGLNEKLFF.